This entry features one T cell receptor beta chain sequence. What it binds is not known. This record comes from a study of T cell responses to AZD1222 COVID-19 vaccine. The repertoire was sequenced with immunoSEQ multiplex PCR; TCRdb's copy has only in-frame clones and lacks some. This table has some 150,000 clones, around 94% appearing once. Study-wide results and limits: Samples come after the peak T cell response, not at day 14.

The sequence came from an adult in good health. Material: peripheral blood, obtained on day 0 of AZD1222 vaccination.

This CDR3 is CAWSVGTSNQPQHF. Written as DNA, the CDR3 is TGTGCCTGGAGTGTAGGGACCAGCAATCAGCCCCAGCATTTT. The chain has TRBV30 and TRBJ1-5; a possible D gene is TRBD1 (5 bases). Germline V gives CDR1 GTSNPN, CDR2 SVGIG (reference sequence). This CDR3 region has 14 residues. V lost 0 bases to trimming and J lost 1 base, with 7 bases between them.